This T cell receptor (beta chain) is from a study of blood T cell repertoires in COVID-19. Study in general: The origin of the acute and convalescent COVID-19 samples was the United States, Italy and Spain. The analysed material was cDNA or gDNA that came from T cells, B-cell-depleted T cells, or PBMCs.

CDR3 length: 16 amino acids. The V gene end was trimmed by 5 bases and the J gene end by 8 bases; junction bases not matched to a gene: 11. Looked up from germline, CDR1 is SGHAT and CDR2 is FQNNGV. The Seattle site enrolled patients during active infection and followed them longitudinally. Per the original methods: By means of reference gene primer amplification, nucleated cell counts were estimated. Measured with immunoSEQ multiplex PCR; TCRdb has only the in-frame clones, and not every one. That table furnishes V, J and clone size, whereas the DNA furnished D and trimming. The sample records some 270,000 clones, roughly 90% being singletons.

V gene TRBV11-2 combines with J gene TRBJ2-1, with 11 bases aligning to TRBD1. Sequencing was performed on peripheral blood. The TCR was taken from a woman aged 55-69 years with COVID-19, enrolled during active disease. Written as DNA, the CDR3 is TGTGCCAGCAGCGCTCTACGGGACAGGGGGGCCGATGAGCAGTTCTTC. Amino acids: CASSALRDRGADEQFF. Using reference TRBV11-2 and TRBJ2-1 for the parts outside the CDR3, the full variable domain is EAGVAQSPRYKIIEKRQSVAFWCNPISGHATLYWYQQILGQGPKLLIQFQNNGVVDDSQLPKDRFSAERLKGVDSTLKIQPAKLEDSAVYLCASSALRDRGADEQFFGPGTRLTVL.